This record concerns one T cell receptor (beta chain) sequence. This clonotype was counted ten times or more. Its antigen target is currently unknown. The sample holds no much larger clone one base away, and base qualities are not on file. The data derive from a study of read filtering for tumor transcriptome and immune sequencing (dated by TCRdb to about 2020). For the wider study: Of the patients in the cohort, more than 16 were male and roughly 15 were female, and their mean age was about 68 years, with a range of roughly 47 to 80. TCR-region mapped reads per sample ranged from about 3.5 to 10.27 million with IR-seq versus only roughly 85 to 1273 with RNA-seq. By revised international staging, fewer than ten patients were R-ISS I, around 15 were R-ISS II and more than five were R-ISS III. The study compared TCR repertoires from targeted immune repertoire sequencing and bulk whole-transcriptome sequencing run on the same bone marrow samples. A main aim was a read-filtering strategy for immune repertoire data, specifically whether clonotypes supported by a single read should be removed. Whole-transcriptome libraries were prepared with the TruSeq RNA Access Library Prep Kit after DNase treatment. Overall study results and their limits: When single-read clonotypes were removed, the proportions of shared clonotypes in IR-seq and RNA-seq correlated more strongly. Single-read clonotypes made up around 85% of clonotypes but only approximately 4% of total reads in IR-seq, compared with more than 65% of clonotypes and 44.6% of reads in RNA-seq. Compared with RNA-seq, IR-seq captured clonotypes at much higher depth and more reliably, and a smaller IR-seq throughput was enough to identify most shared clonotypes. The sorted CD138-negative fraction was composed of a mixed bone marrow immune population rather than of purified T cells.

Each patient had bone marrow sampled at the time of active disease. Ficoll-Hypaque density gradient centrifugation was used to isolate the bone marrow mononuclear cells. Myeloma plasma cells were removed and CD138-negative cells were obtained by negative selection following labeling with CD138 magnetic microbeads on a MACS separator. The purity of the isolated cells was checked by flow cytometry with CD138 antibodies on an Attune NxT. Total RNA was extracted with TRIzol reagent and quantified with a NanoDrop spectrophotometer. For each patient, the CD138-negative bone marrow sample underwent paired RNA-seq and IR-seq. The Immunoverse kit was used to build TCR libraries from roughly 370 ng RNA, with molecular barcoded adaptors covering alpha/delta and beta/gamma chains. TCR library preparation used the same RNA that was used for transcriptome sequencing. TCR libraries were sequenced on an Illumina HiSeq 4000 with 2 x 150 cycles. Turning to the authors' computational methods: Using MiXCR, which included quality filtering and error correction, TCR reads were aligned to human V, D, J and C references and then assembled into CDR3 clonotypes. Clonotype counts and gene usage diversity were analyzed with the tcR package in R. For inspection of raw mapping reads, RNA-seq reads were mapped by STAR aligner version 2.5.3a onto GRCh37 of the human genome. To test how sequencing depth affected the clonotypes detected, IR-seq fastq files were randomly downsampled with Seqtk 1.3. In TCRdb, the public reads were trimmed at Q25 with fastp and aligned with MiXCR, with productive beta chains retained. Every entry covers one CDR3 protein and lists the most common genes and DNA from its rows. TCRdb's processing, not the authors', yielded these V and J calls. The sample yields some 130,000 distinct CDR3 sequences; about 13% were counted once. The ten largest clones add up to approximately 8% of the sample.

Sequences SGHAT (CDR1) and FQNNGV (CDR2) are obtained from the germline V gene. The cysteine opens and the phenylalanine closes a CDR3 of 14 amino acids. Only CDR3 DNA remains: 42 bases, in frame from the first base. V is shortened by 5 bases, J by 8 bases, and the region joining them spans 15 bases. This clonotype originated in a donor at least 40 years old with multiple myeloma. The chain couples TRBV11-2 to TRBJ1-4; no D segment can be confidently identified. Sequencing was done on a sample of a population of CD138-negative cells sorted from bone marrow. The label giving this sample's cell subset or site can be read as: bone marrow mononuclear cells depleted of CD138+ plasma/myeloma cells by negative magnetic selection. The encoded CDR3 is CASSPPTDPEKLFF. The DNA is TGTGCCAGCAGCCCACCGACGGACCCCGAAAAACTGTTTTTT.